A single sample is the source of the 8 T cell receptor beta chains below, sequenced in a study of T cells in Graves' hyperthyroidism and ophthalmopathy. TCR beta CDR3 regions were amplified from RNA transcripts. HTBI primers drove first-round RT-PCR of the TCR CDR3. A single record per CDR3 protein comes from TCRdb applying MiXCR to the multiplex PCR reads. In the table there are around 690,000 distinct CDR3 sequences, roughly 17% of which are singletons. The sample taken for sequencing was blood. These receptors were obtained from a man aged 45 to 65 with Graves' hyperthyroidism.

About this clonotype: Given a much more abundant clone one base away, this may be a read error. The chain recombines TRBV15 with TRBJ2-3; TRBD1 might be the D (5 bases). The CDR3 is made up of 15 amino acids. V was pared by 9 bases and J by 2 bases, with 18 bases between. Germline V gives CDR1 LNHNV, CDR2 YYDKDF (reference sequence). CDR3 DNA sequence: TGTGCCACGGAAAACCGGAACAGGACCACAGATACGCAGTATTTT. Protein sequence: CATENRNRTTDTQYF.

CDR3 in amino acids: CASSFYAGSDEKLFF. The CDR3 nucleotides read TGTGCCAGCAGTTTCTACGCGGGGTCGGATGAAAAACTGTTTTTT. V usage is TRBV27 and J usage is TRBJ1-4; D call uncertain. With 3 bases removed from V and 6 bases from J, the gap between germline ends came to 14 bases. Germline V gene sequence: CDR1 MNHEY, CDR2 SMNVEV (reference sequence). This CDR3 has 15 amino acids.

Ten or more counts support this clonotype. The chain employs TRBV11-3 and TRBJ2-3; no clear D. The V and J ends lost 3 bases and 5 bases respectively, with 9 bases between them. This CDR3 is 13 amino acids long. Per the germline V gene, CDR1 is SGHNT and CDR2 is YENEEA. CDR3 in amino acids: CASSFQTQDTQYF. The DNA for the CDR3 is TGTGCCAGCAGCTTCCAGACACAAGATACGCAGTATTTT.

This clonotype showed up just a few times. The CDR3 reads CASSQDLGIHEKLFF. The DNA for the CDR3 is TGCGCCAGCAGCCAAGATCTCGGAATCCATGAAAAACTGTTTTTT. The rearrangement links TRBV4-1 to TRBJ1-4; D is unresolved. Looked up from germline, CDR1 is MGHRA and CDR2 is YSYEKL. The CDR3 has 15 residues. The ends were cut back, 0 bases at V and 6 bases at J, with 11 bases in the middle.

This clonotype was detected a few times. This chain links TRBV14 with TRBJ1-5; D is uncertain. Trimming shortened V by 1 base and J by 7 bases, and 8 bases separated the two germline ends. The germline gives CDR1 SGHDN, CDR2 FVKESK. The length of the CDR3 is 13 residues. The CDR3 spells CASSQGTWQPQHF. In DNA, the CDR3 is TGTGCCAGCAGCCAAGGAACCTGGCAGCCCCAGCATTTT.

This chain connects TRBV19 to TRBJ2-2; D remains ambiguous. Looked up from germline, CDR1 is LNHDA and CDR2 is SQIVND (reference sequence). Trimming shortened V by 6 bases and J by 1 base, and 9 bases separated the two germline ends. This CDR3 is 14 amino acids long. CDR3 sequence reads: CASRGSQNTGELFF. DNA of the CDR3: TGTGCCAGTAGGGGAAGTCAGAACACCGGGGAGCTGTTTTTT.

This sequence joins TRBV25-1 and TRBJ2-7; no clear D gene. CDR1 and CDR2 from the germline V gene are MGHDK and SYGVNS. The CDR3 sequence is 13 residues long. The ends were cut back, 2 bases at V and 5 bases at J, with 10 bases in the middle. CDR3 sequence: CASSEGSRHEQYF. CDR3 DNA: TGTGCCAGCAGTGAAGGTTCGAGGCACGAGCAGTACTTC.

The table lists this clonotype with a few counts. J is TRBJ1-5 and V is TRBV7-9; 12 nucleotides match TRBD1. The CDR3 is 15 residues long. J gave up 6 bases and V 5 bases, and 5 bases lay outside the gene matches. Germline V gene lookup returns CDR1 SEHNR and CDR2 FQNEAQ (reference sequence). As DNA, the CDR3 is TGTGCCAGCAGCCAGGGACAGGGGGCCGGTCAGCCCCAGCATTTT. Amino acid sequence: CASSQGQGAGQPQHF.